The rows below give T cell receptor beta chains drawn from one sample of a study of T cell responses to AZD1222 COVID-19 vaccine. Clones were read by immunoSEQ multiplex PCR, and TCRdb kept only the in-frame ones, dropping some. The sample lists 100,000 or so clones, about four fifths occurring once. The source material was peripheral blood, sampled on day 0 of AZD1222 vaccination. The receptors were sampled from an adult in good health. Both conserved end residues are part of each CDR3. A D gene is named only where the DNA matches it firmly.

cdr3_length | j_call | v_call | d_call | cdr3_aa | cdr3_nt
14 | TRBJ1-5 | TRBV27 | . | CASSRGADNQPQHF | TGTGCCAGCAGCCGTGGGGCAGACAATCAGCCCCAGCATTTT
19 | TRBJ2-1 | TRBV5-1 | . | CASSLESPLPAVSYNEQFF | TGCGCCAGCAGCTTGGAATCCCCTCTCCCAGCGGTATCCTACAATGAGCAGTTCTTC
14 | TRBJ2-7 | TRBV9 | . | CASSVADSTYEQYF | TGTGCCAGCAGCGTAGCGGACAGCACCTACGAGCAGTACTTC
15 | TRBJ2-3 | TRBV29-1 | . | CSVDFLGQSTDTQYF | TGCAGCGTGGACTTCCTTGGACAGAGCACAGATACGCAGTATTTT
15 | TRBJ1-3 | TRBV3-1/TRBV3-2 | TRBD1 | CASSLPGGPGNTIYF | TGTGCCAGCAGCCTCCCAGGGGGCCCTGGAAACACCATATATTTT
15 | TRBJ1-2 | TRBV19 | . | CASSIDLQGGGGYTF | TGTGCCAGTAGTATAGATCTCCAGGGAGGAGGGGGCTACACCTTC
16 | TRBJ2-7 | TRBV7-2 | TRBD1 | CASSLAGTGVSYEQYF | TGTGCCAGCAGCTTAGCCGGGACAGGGGTTAGCTACGAGCAGTACTTC
15 | TRBJ2-3 | TRBV5-1 | TRBD1 | CASSPDRADTDTQYF | TGCGCCAGCAGCCCGGACAGGGCTGACACAGATACGCAGTATTTT
13 | TRBJ2-3 | TRBV6-6 | . | CASSSPGTDTQYF | TGTGCCAGCAGCTCCCCGGGAACCGATACGCAGTATTTT
13 | TRBJ2-7 | TRBV6-5 | . | CASSSLGPGEQYF | TGTGCCAGCAGTTCCCTGGGGCCGGGCGAGCAGTACTTC